This T cell receptor beta chain was observed in a study of T cells in Graves' hyperthyroidism and ophthalmopathy (dated by TCRdb to about 2019). With regard to the full study: Peripheral blood was collected at initial diagnosis, before any treatment. To identify TCR V-J signatures that set the groups apart, the researchers used a discovery cohort of about a hundred patients, made up of approximately 43 with Graves' ophthalmopathy and about 60 with stable Graves' hyperthyroidism. Prospective prediction of ophthalmopathy was tested in an independent validation cohort consisting of roughly 19 hyperthyroidism patients and around 16 patients who later progressed to ophthalmopathy. The approximately 98 discovery patients were randomly divided into training and test sets at a 7:3 ratio. In addition, the study compared T-cell repertoires in thyroid tissue and in blood from roughly six Graves' hyperthyroidism patients. Once sampling was done, hyperthyroidism patients were given methimazole at a starting dose of 30 mg daily, whereas ophthalmopathy patients were given high-dose intravenous methylprednisolone. According to the paper, TCR Vbeta CDR3 sequencing was carried out on 135 peripheral blood samples, which came from 40 to 45 ophthalmopathy, around 75 hyperthyroidism and some 17 progressor patients.

In the ophthalmopathy patients, disease was moderately to severely active, with a Clinical Activity Score of 3 or more, a NOSPECS grade of 4 or more, and a duration of less than 3 months. Any patient with an uncontrolled infection, another autoimmune disease, pregnancy or lactation was excluded. Diagnoses were based on clinical symptoms, serum thyroxine and TRAb, thyroid ultrasound and orbital computed tomography. PBMCs were separated from roughly 10 ml of fresh peripheral blood using Ficoll-Paque density gradient centrifugation. Trizol reagent was used to extract total RNA, and RNA quality was then checked on an Agilent 2100 Bioanalyzer. Amplification of TCR beta CDR3 regions was carried out from RNA transcripts. The first round of RT-PCR for the TCR CDR3 was performed with the HTBI primer set and the Qiagen OneStep RT-PCR kit. The libraries were constructed in a second round of multiplex PCR and then size-selected and purified. Paired-end sequencing of the libraries was performed with 100 bp reads on an Illumina HiSeq2000. For the original study's pipeline: SOAPnuke was used to process the raw data, throwing out any read that contained adapters or uncalled bases, had a mean Phred below 15, or lacked an exact constant-primer or identifier match. COPE v1.2.5 was used to merge high-quality paired reads, and clonotypes were defined as unique nucleotide sequences. MiTCR v1.1 was used to align clonotypes to the IMGT TRBV, TRBD and TRBJ reference segments. The analysis was restricted to V-J combinations with a frequency above 0.0001, which together covered about 99% of the repertoires. The TCS score was defined as the ratio of F50 (clonal expansion) to E x V (chaos), calculated using BLOSUM62-based TCRdist between CDR3 peptides within each V-J. Welch's t-statistics and random forest reduced just over 500 V-J features to fewer than 15, which were used in a naive Bayes classifier (R e1071). TCRdb reworked the public reads: Q25 trimming with fastp, MiXCR clone assembly, productive beta chains retained. Rows with a matching CDR3 protein are joined into one entry that keeps the most common DNA and genes. The V and J calls come from TCRdb's annotation, not from the publication. Present in this sample are over 500,000 distinct CDR3 sequences, roughly 15% of which were seen just once. About 29% of the sample is held by the ten biggest clonotypes.

As regards this clonotype: It lacks a known antigen. Base qualities were left out, and no much larger clone turns up one base away.

Here is what the overall study found, with its caveats: Sample size was not statistically predetermined, and blinding of investigators to group allocation was not performed. Most expanded thyroid clonotypes (frequency above 0.001) were also detected in blood, suggesting blood repertoires may reflect thyroid immune responses. In validation, the model predicted progression to ophthalmopathy a median of approximately 6.6 months before onset, with 70% to 71% sensitivity and 72.22% specificity. A 13 V-J signature model separated ophthalmopathy from stable hyperthyroidism, with roughly 88% sensitivity and about 81% specificity in cross-validation and 80%/75% in testing.

The CDR3 sequence holds 16 residues, the cysteine and phenylalanine included. This entry keeps only the CDR3 DNA: 48 bases, framed from base 1. The germline V gene (reference sequence) yields MNHEY for CDR1 and SMNVEV for CDR2. Here V drops 3 bases and J drops 1 base, and the junction holds 5 bases not matched to any gene. This clonotype was sampled from a woman under 40 with Graves' ophthalmopathy. This chain joins TRBV27 to TRBJ2-3, with TRBD2 matching 9 junction bases. Sequencing input: blood. The CDR3 in this case is CASSFLAGTGTDTQYF. The bases read TGTGCCAGCAGTTTTCTAGCGGGAACGGGCACAGATACGCAGTATTTT.